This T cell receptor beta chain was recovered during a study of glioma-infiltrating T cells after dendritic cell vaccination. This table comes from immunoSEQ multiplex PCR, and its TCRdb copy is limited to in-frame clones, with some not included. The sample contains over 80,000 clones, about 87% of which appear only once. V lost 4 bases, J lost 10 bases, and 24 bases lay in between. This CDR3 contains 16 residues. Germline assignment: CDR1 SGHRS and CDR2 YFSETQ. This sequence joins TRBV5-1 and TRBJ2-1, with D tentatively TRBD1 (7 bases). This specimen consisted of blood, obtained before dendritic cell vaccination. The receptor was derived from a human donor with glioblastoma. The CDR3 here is CASSRLSEGAGGEQFF. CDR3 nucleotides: TGCGCCAGCAGCCGACTCTCGGAGGGGGCCGGCGGAGAGCAGTTCTTC.